This T cell receptor (beta chain) was captured in a study of CD8 T cells in Susac syndrome. Sequencing of TCR beta was performed on blood CD8+ and CD4+ T cells. TEMRA cells were enriched by FACS, while CD8+ and CD4+ T cells were obtained through a negative isolation that was performed magnetically. This clonotype has only one observation. Random hexamers were used to reverse transcribe an amount of 0.5 to 1 ug RNA. TCRdb fed the immunoSEQ multiplex PCR reads into MiXCR, producing one record per CDR3 protein. Of hundreds of thousands of distinct CDR3 sequences detected, less than 96% appear once; the ten largest clones hold about 0.094%. The CDR3 consists of 11 residues. Trimming removed 7 bases from V and 4 bases from J, with 10 bases in between. CDR1 is SQVTM, CDR2 ANQGSEA, per germline.

Sequencing was carried out using CD4+ T cells from PBMCs. The receptor comes from a human donor with Susac syndrome. V and J are TRBV29-1 and TRBJ1-2; no reliable D call. CDR3 in amino acids: CSAYMGYGYTF. The CDR3 bases are TGCAGCGCCTATATGGGCTATGGCTACACCTTC.